Listed here are 23 T cell receptor beta chains from one sample, sequenced in a study of blood T cell repertoires in COVID-19. Sequenced by immunoSEQ multiplex PCR; TCRdb stores in-frame clones only, minus some. The sample includes some 41,000 clones, 70% to 90% of them seen just once. Material: peripheral blood. The receptors here all came from a human donor in a cohort sampled during active COVID-19.

CDR3 loop: CASSERANGYTF. Here the CDR3 DNA reads TGTGCCAGCAGTGAGAGGGCTAATGGCTACACCTTC. The chain carries TRBV2 and TRBJ1-2, with no clear D. The CDR3 runs 12 residues. Germline CDR1 and CDR2: SNHLY and FYNNEI. Trimming left V 3 bases short and J 6 bases short, with 8 bases between.

The chain links TRBV7-8 to TRBJ1-4; D unclear. The V end was cut by 1 base, the J end by 6 bases, with 9 bases between. Germline V lookup: CDR1 SGHVS, CDR2 FQNEAQ. The CDR3 has 14 residues. The CDR3 protein is CASSLGPGYEKLFF. The CDR3 DNA is TGTGCCAGCAGCTTAGGTCCGGGGTATGAAAAACTGTTTTTT.

The chain recombines TRBV25-1 with TRBJ2-1; 7 nucleotides align to TRBD1. In germline, CDR1 is MGHDK, CDR2 SYGVNS. The V segment lost 3 bases and the J segment 7 bases; nucleotides outside the gene matches: 9. The CDR3 sequence is 15 residues long. CDR3 coding DNA: TGTGCCAGCAGTGAGGGTACAGGGGTTAAGAATGAGCAGTTCTTC. This codes for CASSEGTGVKNEQFF.

The genes are TRBV3-1 (or the pseudogene TRBV3-2) and TRBJ1-2; D may be TRBD1 (5 bases). There are 13 residues in the CDR3. Germline V lookup: CDR1 LGHDT, CDR2 YNNKEL (reference sequence). V lost 1 base to trimming and J lost 4 bases, with 7 bases between them. CDR3 coding DNA: TGTGCCAGCAGCCAAGTTCAGGGCTATGGCTACACCTTC. It codes for CASSQVQGYGYTF.

V gene TRBV7-2 combines with J gene TRBJ1-2; TRBD1 agrees at 9 bases. The V gene end was trimmed by 5 bases and the J gene end by 9 bases; junction bases not matched to a gene: 7. In germline, CDR1 is SGHTA, CDR2 FQGNSA. CDR3 size: 13 residues. The CDR3 bases are TGTGCCAGCAGCGAGACAGGGGGGACGAGCTACACCTTC. Protein product: CASSETGGTSYTF.

The chain links TRBV5-4 to TRBJ2-3, with a weak D call TRBD1 (6 bases). In germline, CDR1 is SGHNT, CDR2 YYREEE (reference sequence). The length of the CDR3 is 14 residues. V lost 7 bases to trimming and J lost 0 bases, with 12 bases between them. CDR3 sequence reads: CASLPQGSTDTQYF. The CDR3 nucleotides are TGTGCCAGCCTCCCACAGGGTAGCACAGATACGCAGTATTTT.

J is TRBJ1-5 and V is TRBV19, with 10 positions matching TRBD1. Germline values: CDR1 LNHDA, CDR2 SQIVND (reference sequence). The CDR3 loop spans 17 amino acids. The V segment lost 11 bases and the J segment 0 bases; nucleotides outside the gene matches: 13. The CDR3 bases are TGTGCCGCTGGCAACGGACAGGGGGACTATAGCAATCAGCCCCAGCATTTT. Translated: CAAGNGQGDYSNQPQHF.

The rearrangement links TRBV2 to TRBJ2-7, with D uncertain. This CDR3 spans 13 amino acids. Trimming stripped 3 bases from V and 1 base from J, with 7 bases between. The germline gives CDR1 SNHLY, CDR2 FYNNEI. This CDR3 is CASSDGSSYEQYF. Here the CDR3 DNA reads TGTGCCAGCAGTGATGGCAGTTCCTACGAGCAGTACTTC. The variable domain in full, completed from reference TRBV2 and TRBJ2-7, reads EPEVTQTPSHQVTQMGQEVILRCVPISNHLYFYWYRQILGQKVEFLVSFYNNEISEKSEIFDDQFSVERPDGSNFTLKIRSTKLEDSAMYFCASSDGSSYEQYFGPGTRLTVT.

V and J are TRBV6-6 and TRBJ1-1; 8 bases line up with TRBD1. Germline values: CDR1 MNHNY, CDR2 SVGAGI (reference sequence). V trimming: 2 bases; J trimming: 3 bases; junction bases outside the gene matches: 8. The CDR3 is made up of 16 amino acids. The CDR3 sequence is CASSYVTGGGDTEAFF. Here the CDR3 DNA reads TGTGCCAGCAGTTACGTCACAGGGGGAGGTGACACTGAAGCTTTCTTT.

The rearrangement uses TRBV7-2 and TRBJ1-6; 8 bases are shared with TRBD1. V lost 5 bases and J lost 10; bases outside the gene matches: 13. The CDR3 is 16 residues long. From germline, CDR1 is SGHTA and CDR2 FQGNSA. As DNA, the CDR3 is TGTGCCAGCAGCCGTTACGCCAGGGGGCAAGGATCACCCCTCCACTTT. It translates to CASSRYARGQGSPLHF.

The rearrangement links TRBV6-5 to TRBJ2-1; 8 bases are a match to TRBD1. The CDR3 is 16 residues long. Germline V gene lookup returns CDR1 MNHEY and CDR2 SVGAGI. Unmatched junction bases numbered 11, after V lost 2 bases and J lost 8 bases. The CDR3 reads CASSYTRTGPRDEQFF. Here the CDR3 DNA reads TGTGCCAGCAGTTACACCCGGACAGGGCCTAGGGATGAGCAGTTCTTC.

This chain links TRBV19 with TRBJ1-1, with no clear D. Germline V gives CDR1 LNHDA, CDR2 SQIVND (reference sequence). V dropped 3 bases and J dropped 5 bases, with 10 bases sitting between them. The CDR3 totals 13 residues. The CDR3 here is CASSISERTEAFF. DNA for the CDR3: TGTGCCAGTAGTATTTCAGAGAGGACTGAAGCTTTCTTT. Using reference TRBV19 and TRBJ1-1 for the parts outside the CDR3, the full variable domain is DGGITQSPKYLFRKEGQNVTLSCEQNLNHDAMYWYRQDPGQGLRLIYYSQIVNDFQKGDIAEGYSVSREKKESFPLTVTSAQKNPTAFYLCASSISERTEAFFGQGTRLTVV.

The chain joins TRBV18 to TRBJ2-2; D uncertain. Germline CDR1 and CDR2: KGHSH and LQKENI. The CDR3 has 13 residues. Trimming left V 2 bases short and J 5 bases short, with 6 bases between. The chain's CDR3 is CASSPRVTGELFF. CDR3 nucleotides: TGTGCCAGCTCACCAAGAGTTACCGGGGAGCTGTTTTTT. Filled out from reference TRBV18 and TRBJ2-2, the complete variable domain reads NAGVMQNPRHLVRRRGQEARLRCSPMKGHSHVYWYRQLPEEGLKFMVYLQKENIIDESGMPKERFSAEFPKEGPSILRIQQVVRGDSAAYFCASSPRVTGELFFGEGSRLTVL.

This chain uses TRBV5-1 with TRBJ1-4; D not resolved. V was clipped by 3 bases and J by 0 bases, with 12 bases between them. Germline V gives CDR1 SGHRS, CDR2 YFSETQ. This CDR3 region has 16 residues. DNA of the CDR3: TGCGCCAGCAGCTCCACTAATACCGCAACTAATGAAAAACTGTTTTTT. This translates into CASSSTNTATNEKLFF.

This sequence joins TRBV3-1 (or the pseudogene TRBV3-2) and TRBJ1-1, with 8 bases matching TRBD1. The V gene end was trimmed by 4 bases and the J gene end by 5 bases; junction bases not matched to a gene: 9. The CDR3 extends over 15 amino acids. The germline CDR1 and CDR2 sequences are LGHDT and YNNKEL (reference sequence). The CDR3: CASSLVRTGKTEAFF. CDR3 sequence (DNA): TGTGCCAGCAGCCTGGTTCGGACAGGGAAAACTGAAGCTTTCTTT.

The CDR3: CASSKTGYQETQYF. The DNA for the CDR3 is TGTGCCAGCAGCAAGACAGGGTACCAAGAGACCCAGTACTTC. The chain couples TRBV7-3 to TRBJ2-5, with 7 positions matching TRBD1. There are 14 residues in the CDR3. CDR1 SGHTA and CDR2 FQGTGA come from the germline V gene. With V trimmed by 5 bases and J by 0 bases, 3 bases remained unmatched.

The rearrangement links TRBV11-3 to TRBJ2-7, with 10 bases lining up with TRBD1. CDR3 size: 13 residues. V shed 5 bases, J shed 5 bases, and the junction held 3 bases outside the gene matches. Looked up from germline, CDR1 is SGHNT and CDR2 is YENEEA. Written as DNA, the CDR3 is TGTGCCAGCAGCCGAGGGACAGGGGACGAGCAGTACTTC. Protein sequence: CASSRGTGDEQYF. The whole variable domain, filled in from reference TRBV11-3 and TRBJ2-7, reads EAGVVQSPRYKIIEKKQPVAFWCNPISGHNTLYWYLQNLGQGPELLIRYENEEAVDDSQLPKDRFSAERLKGVDSTLKIQPAELGDSAVYLCASSRGTGDEQYFGPGTRLTVT.

The V gene is TRBV7-9, the J gene TRBJ2-5, with 9 bases matching TRBD2. This CDR3 is built from 15 residues. Per germline, CDR1 SEHNR and CDR2 FQNEAQ (reference sequence). The V and J ends lost 1 base and 4 bases, in that order; junction bases with no gene match: 4. CDR3 amino acids: CASSLGRGGAETQYF. CDR3 nucleotide sequence: TGTGCCAGCAGCTTAGGGCGGGGGGGCGCAGAGACCCAGTACTTC. The full variable domain, its missing parts supplied by reference TRBV7-9 and TRBJ2-5, is DTGVSQNPRHKITKRGQNVTFRCDPISEHNRLYWYRQTLGQGPEFLTYFQNEAQLEKSRLLSDRFSAERPKGSFSTLEIQRTEQGDSAMYLCASSLGRGGAETQYFGPGTRLLVL.

The J gene is TRBJ2-1, the V gene TRBV28; possibly TRBD1 for D (5 bases). Germline CDR1 MDHEN, CDR2 SYDVKM. Trimming took off 8 bases at V and 0 bases at J, with 20 bases between the two ends. This CDR3 contains 17 residues. The CDR3 sequence is CASPSGQGPFSYNEQFF. In DNA form, the CDR3 reads TGTGCCAGCCCGTCCGGGCAGGGCCCATTCTCCTACAATGAGCAGTTCTTC. The full variable domain, its missing parts supplied by reference TRBV28 and TRBJ2-1, is DVKVTQSSRYLVKRTGEKVFLECVQDMDHENMFWYRQDPGLGLRLIYFSYDVKMKEKGDIPEGYSVSREKKERFSLILESASTNQTSMYLCASPSGQGPFSYNEQFFGPGTRLTVL.

The chain is built from TRBV9 and TRBJ1-5, with D possibly matching TRBD1 (5 bases). This CDR3 has 16 residues. Trimming pared 2 bases from V and 1 base from J, leaving 13 bases between. The germline V gene encodes CDR1 SGDLS and CDR2 YYNGEE. This CDR3 is CASSVGGAGSNQPQHF. In nucleotides, the CDR3 is TGTGCCAGCAGCGTCGGAGGGGCGGGGAGCAATCAGCCCCAGCATTTT.

The gene calls are TRBV5-4 and TRBJ2-7; maybe TRBD1 (5 bases). CDR1 and CDR2 from the germline V gene are SGHNT and YYREEE (reference sequence). The length of the CDR3 is 13 residues. V lost 2 bases, J lost 3 bases, and 9 bases lay in between. CDR3 sequence reads: CASSLGENYEQYF. Written as DNA, the CDR3 is TGTGCCAGCAGCTTAGGGGAAAACTACGAGCAGTACTTC. Supplemented by reference TRBV5-4 and TRBJ2-7, the full variable domain reads ETGVTQSPTHLIKTRGQQVTLRCSSQSGHNTVSWYQQALGQGPQFIFQYYREEENGRGNFPPRFSGLQFPNYSSELNVNALELDDSALYLCASSLGENYEQYFGPGTRLTVT.

V is TRBV29-1 and J is TRBJ2-3, with 7 bases aligning to TRBD2. CDR3 length: 12 residues. Trimming removed 4 bases from V and 6 bases from J; junction bases left unmatched: 4. Germline-derived CDR1 and CDR2 are SQVTM and ANQGSEA. The CDR3 coding sequence is TGCAGCGTTGCGGGGGGATACGATACGCAGTATTTT. Translation gives CSVAGGYDTQYF.

This clone appeared a single time. The V and J genes are TRBV2 and TRBJ1-4, with D possibly being TRBD1 (5 bases). Trimming stripped 6 bases from V and 4 bases from J, with 12 bases between. Germline CDR1 reads SNHLY; CDR2 reads FYNNEI. The CDR3 length is 14 residues. CDR3 DNA sequence: TGTGCCAGCAGGGTGGGGCAGAATAATGAAAAACTGTTTTTT. This sequence encodes CASRVGQNNEKLFF. Filled out from reference TRBV2 and TRBJ1-4, the complete variable domain reads EPEVTQTPSHQVTQMGQEVILRCVPISNHLYFYWYRQILGQKVEFLVSFYNNEISEKSEIFDDQFSVERPDGSNFTLKIRSTKLEDSAMYFCASRVGQNNEKLFFGSGTQLSVL.